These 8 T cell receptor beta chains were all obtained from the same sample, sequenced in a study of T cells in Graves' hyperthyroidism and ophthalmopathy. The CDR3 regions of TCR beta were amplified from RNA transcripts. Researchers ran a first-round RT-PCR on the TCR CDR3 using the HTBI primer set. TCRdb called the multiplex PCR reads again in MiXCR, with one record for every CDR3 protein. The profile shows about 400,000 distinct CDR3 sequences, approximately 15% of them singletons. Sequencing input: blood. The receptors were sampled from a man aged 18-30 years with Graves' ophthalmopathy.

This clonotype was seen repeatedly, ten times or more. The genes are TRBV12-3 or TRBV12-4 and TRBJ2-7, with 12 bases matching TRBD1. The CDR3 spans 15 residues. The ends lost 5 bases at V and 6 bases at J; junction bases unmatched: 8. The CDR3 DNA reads TGTGCCAGCAGTGGCCGGGACAGGGGGCGGAGCGAGCAGTACTTC. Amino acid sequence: CASSGRDRGRSEQYF.

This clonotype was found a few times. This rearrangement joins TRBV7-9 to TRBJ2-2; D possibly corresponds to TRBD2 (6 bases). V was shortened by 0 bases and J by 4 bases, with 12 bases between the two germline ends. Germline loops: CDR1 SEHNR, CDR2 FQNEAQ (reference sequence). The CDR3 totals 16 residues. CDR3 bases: TGTGCCAGCAGCTTAGCCCGGGAGTGGATCACCGGGGAGCTGTTTTTT. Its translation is CASSLAREWITGELFF.

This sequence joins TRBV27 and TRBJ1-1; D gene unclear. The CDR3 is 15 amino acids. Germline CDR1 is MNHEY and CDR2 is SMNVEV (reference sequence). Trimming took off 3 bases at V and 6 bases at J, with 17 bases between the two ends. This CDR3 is CASSFAPGLGAEAFF. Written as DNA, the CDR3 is TGTGCCAGCAGTTTTGCGCCGGGGTTGGGAGCTGAAGCTTTCTTT.

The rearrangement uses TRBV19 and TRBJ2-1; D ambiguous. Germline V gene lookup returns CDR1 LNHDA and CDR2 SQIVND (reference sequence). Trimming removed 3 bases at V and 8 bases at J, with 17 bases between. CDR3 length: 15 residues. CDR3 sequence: CASSIGTVGRDEQFF. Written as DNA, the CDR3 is TGTGCCAGTAGTATTGGAACTGTGGGTAGAGATGAGCAGTTCTTC.

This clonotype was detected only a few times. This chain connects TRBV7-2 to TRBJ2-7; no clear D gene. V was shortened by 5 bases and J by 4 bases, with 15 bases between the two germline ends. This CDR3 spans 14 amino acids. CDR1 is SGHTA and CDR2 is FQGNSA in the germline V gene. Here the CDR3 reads CASSPSSFGYEQYF. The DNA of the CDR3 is TGTGCCAGCAGCCCCAGTTCCTTCGGGTACGAGCAGTACTTC.

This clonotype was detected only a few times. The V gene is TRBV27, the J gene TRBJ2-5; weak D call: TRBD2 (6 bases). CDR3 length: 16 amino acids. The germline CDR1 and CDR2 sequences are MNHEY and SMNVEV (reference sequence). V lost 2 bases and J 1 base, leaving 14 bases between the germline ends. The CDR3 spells CASSLREPVIQETQYF. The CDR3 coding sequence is TGTGCCAGCAGTTTACGGGAGCCAGTTATCCAAGAGACCCAGTACTTC.

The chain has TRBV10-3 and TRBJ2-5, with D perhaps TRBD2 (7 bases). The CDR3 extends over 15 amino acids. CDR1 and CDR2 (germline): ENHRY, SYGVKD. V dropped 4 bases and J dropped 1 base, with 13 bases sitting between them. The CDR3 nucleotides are TGTGCCATCAGTGGGGGGGGGGCCCCCCAAGAGACCCAGTACTTC. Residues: CAISGGGAPQETQYF.

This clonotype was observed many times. The CDR3, as DNA: TGTGCCAGCAGCTGGACAGGGGGCAATGAGCAGTTCTTC. It encodes CASSWTGGNEQFF. This chain links TRBV5-6 with TRBJ2-1, with 10 positions matching TRBD1. Losses at the gene ends were 3 bases for V and 6 bases for J; bases not matched to a gene: 0. The CDR3 extends over 13 amino acids. CDR1 is SGHDT, CDR2 YYEEEE, per germline.